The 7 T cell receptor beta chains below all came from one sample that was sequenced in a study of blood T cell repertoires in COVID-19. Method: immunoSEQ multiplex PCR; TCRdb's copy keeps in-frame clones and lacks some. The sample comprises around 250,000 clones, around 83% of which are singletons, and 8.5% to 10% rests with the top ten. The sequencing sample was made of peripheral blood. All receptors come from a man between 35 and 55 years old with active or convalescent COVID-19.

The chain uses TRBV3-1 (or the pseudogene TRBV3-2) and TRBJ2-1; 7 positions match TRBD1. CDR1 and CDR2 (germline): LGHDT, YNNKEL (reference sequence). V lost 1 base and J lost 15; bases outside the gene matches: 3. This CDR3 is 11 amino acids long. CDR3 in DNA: TGTGCCAGCAGCCAAGGACAGGGTCTGTTCTTC. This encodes CASSQGQGLFF.

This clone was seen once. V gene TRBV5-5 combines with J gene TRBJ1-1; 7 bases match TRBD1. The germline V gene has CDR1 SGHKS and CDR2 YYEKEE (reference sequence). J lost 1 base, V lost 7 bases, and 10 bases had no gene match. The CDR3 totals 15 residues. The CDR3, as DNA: TGTGCCAGCCTGAAGACAGGGACTCGGAACACTGAAGCTTTCTTT. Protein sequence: CASLKTGTRNTEAFF.

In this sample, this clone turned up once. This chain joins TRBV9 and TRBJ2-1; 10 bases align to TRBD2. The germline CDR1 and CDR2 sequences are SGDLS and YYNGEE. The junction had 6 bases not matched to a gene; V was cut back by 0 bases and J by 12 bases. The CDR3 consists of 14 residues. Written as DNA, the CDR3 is TGTGCCAGCAGCGTAGAGCCTAGCGGGAGAGTGCAGTTCTTC. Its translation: CASSVEPSGRVQFF.

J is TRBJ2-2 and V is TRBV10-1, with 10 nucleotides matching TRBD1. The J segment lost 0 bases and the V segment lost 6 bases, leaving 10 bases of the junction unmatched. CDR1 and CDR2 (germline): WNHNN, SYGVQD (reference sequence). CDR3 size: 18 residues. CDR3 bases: TGCGCCAGCAGAGAACCGGGACAGGGGCCTCCGAACACCGGGGAGCTGTTTTTT. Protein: CASREPGQGPPNTGELFF.

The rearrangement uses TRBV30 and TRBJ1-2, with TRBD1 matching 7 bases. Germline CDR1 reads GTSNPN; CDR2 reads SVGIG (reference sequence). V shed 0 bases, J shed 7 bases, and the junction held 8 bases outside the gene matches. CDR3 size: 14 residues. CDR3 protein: CAWSVRGTASGYTF. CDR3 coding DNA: TGTGCCTGGAGTGTACGGGGGACAGCCTCTGGCTACACCTTC. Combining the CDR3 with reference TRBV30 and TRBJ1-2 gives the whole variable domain SQTIHQWPATLVQPVGSPLSLECTVEGTSNPNLYWYRQAAGRGLQLLFYSVGIGQISSEVPQNLSASRPQDRQFILSSKKLLLSDSGFYLCAWSVRGTASGYTFGSGTRLTVV.

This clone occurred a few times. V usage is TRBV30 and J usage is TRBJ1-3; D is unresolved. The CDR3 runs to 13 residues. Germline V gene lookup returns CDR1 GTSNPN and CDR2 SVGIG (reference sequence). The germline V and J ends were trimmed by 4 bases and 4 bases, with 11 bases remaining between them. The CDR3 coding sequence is TGTGCCTGGACCCACGATCTAGGAAACACCATATATTTT. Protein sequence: CAWTHDLGNTIYF. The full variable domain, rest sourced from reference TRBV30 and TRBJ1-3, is SQTIHQWPATLVQPVGSPLSLECTVEGTSNPNLYWYRQAAGRGLQLLFYSVGIGQISSEVPQNLSASRPQDRQFILSSKKLLLSDSGFYLCAWTHDLGNTIYFGEGSWLTVV.

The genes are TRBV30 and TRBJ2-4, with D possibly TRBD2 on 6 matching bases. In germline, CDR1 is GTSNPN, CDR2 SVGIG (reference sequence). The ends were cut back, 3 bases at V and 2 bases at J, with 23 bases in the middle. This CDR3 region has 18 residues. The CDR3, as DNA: TGTGCCTGGAGGGACGGGAGCCGCTACTTCTCGTCCAAAAACATTCAGTACTTC. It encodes CAWRDGSRYFSSKNIQYF.